The 21 T cell receptor beta chains below all came from one sample that was sequenced in a study of shared clonotypes between healthy human individuals. Only CD45RO-negative cells positively selected for CCR7 counted as naive CD8 cells, so terminally differentiated effector memory CD45RA+ cells were excluded. The assay was immunoSEQ multiplex PCR, and TCRdb's table has in-frame clones only and misses some. Among about 1,800,000 clones listed, roughly 94% were seen once. The sequenced sample consisted of naive CD8+ T cells sorted from blood. These receptors were obtained from a man aged 18 to 35 in good health.

Details on this clone: Other DNA sequences in this sample translate to the same CDR3. This sequence joins TRBV19 and TRBJ1-1, with D unclear. The CDR3 has 13 residues. Germline V lookup: CDR1 LNHDA, CDR2 SQIVND (reference sequence). Between the trimmed V and J ends, which lost 4 bases and 1 base, there was a span of 7 bases. Written as DNA, the CDR3 is TGTGCCAGTAGTACCGGAAGGAACACTGAAGCTTTCTTT. This translates into CASSTGRNTEAFF. The full variable domain, with the rest looked up from reference TRBV19 and TRBJ1-1, is DGGITQSPKYLFRKEGQNVTLSCEQNLNHDAMYWYRQDPGQGLRLIYYSQIVNDFQKGDIAEGYSVSREKKESFPLTVTSAQKNPTAFYLCASSTGRNTEAFFGQGTRLTVV.

The chain joins TRBV5-4 to TRBJ2-6; no firm D call. The CDR3 covers 15 residues. Germline V gene lookup returns CDR1 SGHNT and CDR2 YYREEE (reference sequence). The V gene lost 0 bases and the J gene lost 4 bases, with 8 bases spanning the gap. The CDR3 DNA reads TGTGCCAGCAGCTTGGGTGGGGTCGGGGCCAACGTCCTGACTTTC. Protein product: CASSLGGVGANVLTF.

CDR3: CASSLDDRSRNQPQHF. The CDR3 DNA is TGTGCCAGCAGCTTAGATGACAGGTCGCGCAATCAGCCCCAGCATTTT. The V and J genes are TRBV7-9 and TRBJ1-5; maybe TRBD1 (6 bases). V was cut by 1 base and J by 2 bases, with 12 bases left in between. The CDR3 covers 16 residues. Germline CDR1 SEHNR, CDR2 FQNEAQ (reference sequence).

This clone is a singleton in its sample. The same CDR3 can be traced to other DNA sequences in this sample. The chain has TRBV9 and TRBJ2-1, with D hard to call. The V gene's germline CDR1 is SGDLS and CDR2 YYNGEE. The CDR3 consists of 13 residues. V shed 1 base and J shed 6 bases, with 8 bases lying between them. CDR3 residues: CASSVSSPNEQFF. DNA of the CDR3: TGTGCCAGCAGCGTAAGTTCCCCCAATGAGCAGTTCTTC.

CDR3 DNA: TGCAGCGGAAAGGGGTTGGGAGAAGCTTTCTTT. It encodes CSGKGLGEAFF. This chain links TRBV29-1 with TRBJ1-1; D is possibly TRBD1 (5 bases). The germline V gene has CDR1 SQVTM and CDR2 ANQGSEA. Trimming shortened V by 7 bases and J by 8 bases, and 14 bases separated the two germline ends. This CDR3 comprises 11 residues.

V gene TRBV11-2 combines with J gene TRBJ2-2, with 8 nucleotides matching TRBD2. The CDR3 covers 15 residues. V was clipped by 5 bases and J by 6 bases; unmatched bases: 8. Germline-derived CDR1 and CDR2 are SGHAT and FQNNGV. CDR3 in DNA: TGTGCCAGCAGCACCCGGGAGGGTCAGGCCGGGGAGCTGTTTTTT. This encodes CASSTREGQAGELFF.

A word on this clone: Other DNA sequences from this sample encode an identical CDR3 as well. This sequence joins TRBV4-3 and TRBJ2-1; 14 nucleotides match TRBD2. V gave up 5 bases and J gave up 8 bases; unmatched junction bases: 5. From germline, CDR1 is LGHNA and CDR2 YSLEER. The CDR3 runs 15 residues. The CDR3 DNA reads TGCGCCAGCAGCTACGGGACTAGCGGGAGTTATGAGCAGTTCTTC. Translating gives CASSYGTSGSYEQFF.

In this sample, this clone turned up a few times. The rearrangement uses TRBV2 and TRBJ1-3; no clear D gene. The CDR3 totals 14 residues. The germline gives CDR1 SNHLY, CDR2 FYNNEI. V was cut by 1 base and J by 1 base, with 5 bases left in between. The CDR3 protein is CASSEDGSGNTIYF. The CDR3 DNA sequence: TGTGCCAGCAGTGAAGATGGTTCTGGAAACACCATATATTTT.

This chain joins TRBV6-6 and TRBJ2-1; D possibly matches TRBD1 or TRBD2 (5 bases each). V shed 1 base and J shed 8 bases, with 15 bases lying between them. In germline, CDR1 is MNHNY, CDR2 SVGAGI (reference sequence). The CDR3 extends over 15 amino acids. The CDR3 nucleotides read TGTGCCAGCAGTTACTTGTTAGCAGGGACCCATGAGCAGTTCTTC. Its protein product is CASSYLLAGTHEQFF.

V gene TRBV7-2 combines with J gene TRBJ1-1; D gene uncertain. The CDR3 contains 14 residues. The germline gives CDR1 SGHTA, CDR2 FQGNSA. Trimming took 5 bases from V and 10 from J, leaving 20 bases between them. CDR3: CASSEEPLEGGAFF. Written as DNA, the CDR3 is TGTGCCAGCAGCGAAGAACCCCTGGAGGGTGGAGCTTTCTTT.

V is TRBV30 and J is TRBJ2-7; a possible D gene is TRBD1 (5 bases). Trimming left V 2 bases short and J 0 bases short, with 11 bases between. The germline CDR1 and CDR2 sequences are GTSNPN and SVGIG (reference sequence). This CDR3 is 14 amino acids long. The CDR3 bases are TGTGCCTGGAGTATGAAGGGGCCCTCCTACGAGCAGTACTTC. The encoded protein is CAWSMKGPSYEQYF.

The J gene is TRBJ2-7, the V gene TRBV30; perhaps D is TRBD1 or TRBD2 (5 bases each). Germline CDR1 is GTSNPN and CDR2 is SVGIG (reference sequence). V lost 2 bases and J 1 base, leaving 12 bases between the germline ends. This CDR3 spans 14 amino acids. The CDR3 DNA reads as TGTGCCTGGAGTAGCCGGGGACGGTCCTACGAGCAGTACTTC. Amino acid sequence: CAWSSRGRSYEQYF.

This rearrangement joins TRBV6-4 to TRBJ1-1; no firm D call. The germline V and J ends were trimmed by 1 base and 8 bases, with 8 bases remaining between them. There are 12 residues in the CDR3. Germline V gene data show CDR1 as MRHNA and CDR2 as SNTAGT. CDR3 DNA sequence: TGTGCCAGCAGTGACTGGATGGGCGAAGCTTTCTTT. Its protein product is CASSDWMGEAFF.

The chain carries TRBV19 and TRBJ2-1; 9 bases align to TRBD2. The CDR3 covers 15 residues. Trimming at V came to 1 base and at J to 6 bases, leaving 4 bases not matched to a gene. From germline, CDR1 is LNHDA and CDR2 SQIVND (reference sequence). As DNA, the CDR3 is TGTGCCAGTAGTATAGTCGGACTAGCGATCAATGAGCAGTTCTTC. Its protein product is CASSIVGLAINEQFF. The full variable domain, with the rest looked up from reference TRBV19 and TRBJ2-1, is DGGITQSPKYLFRKEGQNVTLSCEQNLNHDAMYWYRQDPGQGLRLIYYSQIVNDFQKGDIAEGYSVSREKKESFPLTVTSAQKNPTAFYLCASSIVGLAINEQFFGPGTRLTVL.

This clone occurred once. The sample holds other DNA sequences that translate to the same CDR3. The genes are TRBV19 and TRBJ2-7; 8 nucleotides agree with TRBD1. With 4 bases clipped from V and 3 bases from J, the junction kept 2 bases outside the gene matches. This CDR3 spans 13 amino acids. Germline V gene lookup returns CDR1 LNHDA and CDR2 SQIVND (reference sequence). The CDR3 spells CASSTGQGYEQYF. In DNA, the CDR3 is TGTGCCAGTAGTACCGGACAGGGCTACGAGCAGTACTTC.

Details on this clone: At one end, the junction sequence differs from germline, possibly due to a read error. This chain connects TRBV7-9 to TRBJ1-1, with D possibly TRBD1 on 5 matching bases. The germline CDR1 and CDR2 sequences are SEHNR and FQNEAQ (reference sequence). This CDR3 is built from 15 residues. CDR3 sequence: CASSPRGTANAEAFF. CDR3 nucleotides: TGTGCCAGCAGCCCGAGGGGAACGGCGAACGCTGAAGCTTTCTTT.

V and J are TRBV2 and TRBJ1-6, with 8 positions matching TRBD1. J gave up 7 bases and V 6 bases, and 8 bases lay outside the gene matches. CDR1 SNHLY and CDR2 FYNNEI come from the germline V gene. This CDR3 is built from 15 residues. CDR3 sequence reads: CASRETGAGNSPLHF. CDR3 coding DNA: TGTGCCAGCAGAGAGACAGGGGCAGGGAATTCACCCCTCCACTTT.

This clone was detected once. The genes are TRBV7-9 and TRBJ2-7, with D possibly TRBD1 on 6 matching bases. The V gene lost 5 bases and the J gene lost 7 bases, with 9 bases spanning the gap. Germline V gene lookup returns CDR1 SEHNR and CDR2 FQNEAQ (reference sequence). The CDR3 contains 11 residues. For the CDR3, the DNA is TGTGCCAGCAGCATCGACAGGGAGCAGTACTTC. The encoded protein is CASSIDREQYF.

The J gene is TRBJ2-3, the V gene TRBV7-3; D remains unclear. This CDR3 has 13 residues. In germline, CDR1 is SGHTA, CDR2 FQGTGA. V was shortened by 3 bases and J by 4 bases, with 8 bases between the two germline ends. CDR3 coding DNA: TGTGCCAGCAGCTTTTCCATCTCAGATACGCAGTATTTT. It specifies CASSFSISDTQYF. Together with reference TRBV7-3 and TRBJ2-3, the CDR3 gives the full variable domain: GAGVSQTPSNKVTEKGKYVELRCDPISGHTALYWYRQSLGQGPEFLIYFQGTGAADDSGLPNDRFFAVRPEGSVSTLKIQRTERGDSAVYLCASSFSISDTQYFGPGTRLTVL.

V is TRBV15 and J is TRBJ2-7; unclear D gene. Germline CDR1 is LNHNV and CDR2 is YYDKDF (reference sequence). The CDR3 runs to 14 residues. V lost 6 bases and J 3 bases, leaving 15 bases between the germline ends. The CDR3 region is CATSTMGDVYEQYF. The CDR3 DNA follows: TGTGCCACCAGTACTATGGGCGACGTCTACGAGCAGTACTTC.

This chain uses TRBV7-8 with TRBJ2-7; D is perhaps TRBD1 or TRBD2 (5 bases each). Germline V gene sequence: CDR1 SGHVS, CDR2 FQNEAQ. The CDR3 covers 16 residues. Deletions cut 1 base from V and 2 bases from J, with 15 bases between. As DNA, the CDR3 is TGTGCCAGCAGCTTAGAGGGAGCCAGGGTAGCCTACGAGCAGTACTTC. Residues: CASSLEGARVAYEQYF.